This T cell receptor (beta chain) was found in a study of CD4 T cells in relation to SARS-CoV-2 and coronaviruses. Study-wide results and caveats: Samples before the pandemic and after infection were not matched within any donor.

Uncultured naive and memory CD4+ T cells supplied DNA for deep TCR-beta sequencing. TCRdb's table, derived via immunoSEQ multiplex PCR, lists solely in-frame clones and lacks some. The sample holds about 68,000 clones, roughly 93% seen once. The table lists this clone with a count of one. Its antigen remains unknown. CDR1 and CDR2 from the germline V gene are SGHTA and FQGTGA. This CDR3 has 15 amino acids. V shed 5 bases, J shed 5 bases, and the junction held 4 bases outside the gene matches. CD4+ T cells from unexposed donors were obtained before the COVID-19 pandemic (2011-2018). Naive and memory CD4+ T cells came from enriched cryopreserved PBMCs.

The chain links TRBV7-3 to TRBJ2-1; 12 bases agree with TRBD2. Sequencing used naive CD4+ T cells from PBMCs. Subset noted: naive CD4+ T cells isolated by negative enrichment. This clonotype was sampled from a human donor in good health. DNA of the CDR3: TGTGCCAGCAGCGTCGGACTAGCGGGGAACAATGAGCAGTTCTTC. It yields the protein CASSVGLAGNNEQFF.